The 2 T cell receptor beta chains below come from one sample, sequenced in a study of neurological immune-mediated disorders. TCRdb re-analysed the 5' RACE reads in MiXCR, keeping a single row per CDR3 protein. This sample has more than 15,000 distinct CDR3 sequences; about 2.6% occur once, and the top ten carry less than 7%. Sequencing input: PBMCs. These receptors originate from a woman between 18 and 30 years old with multiple sclerosis.

This clonotype was observed at least ten times. The chain employs TRBV20-1 and TRBJ2-3, with D possibly matching TRBD2 (5 bases). CDR3 length: 13 residues. Trimming left V 3 bases short and J 0 bases short, with 7 bases between. CDR1 and CDR2 (germline): DFQATT, SNEGSKA (reference sequence). The CDR3 bases are TGCAGTGCTAGGAGCGGTAGCACAGATACGCAGTATTTT. Protein product: CSARSGSTDTQYF.

This clonotype was counted at least ten times. This rearrangement joins TRBV5-1 to TRBJ2-1, with D hard to call. CDR1 is SGHRS and CDR2 is YFSETQ in the germline V gene. V was shortened by 2 bases and J by 2 bases, with 14 bases between the two germline ends. The CDR3 is 16 amino acids. In DNA form, the CDR3 reads TGCGCCAGCAGCTTCTTATGGCGATCTACCTACAATGAGCAGTTCTTC. It codes for CASSFLWRSTYNEQFF.